This TCR beta chain was identified in a study of blood T cell repertoires in COVID-19. Background on the study: COVID-19 samples, acute and convalescent, were from the United States, Italy and Spain. Sources were T cells, B-cell-depleted T cells, or PBMCs; the material itself was cDNA or gDNA.

Per the original methods: From reference gene primer amplification, estimates of nucleated cell counts were derived. Sequencing used immunoSEQ multiplex PCR; TCRdb keeps in-frame clones, though not all of them. For V, J and clone size, that table is used; D and trimming come from the DNA. The sample has 65,000 to 80,000 clones; roughly four fifths are singletons. CDR1 and CDR2 from the germline V gene are SGHTA and FQGNSA. This CDR3 is built from 12 residues. V was pared by 4 bases and J by 4 bases, with 5 bases between. The rearrangement uses TRBV7-2 and TRBJ1-5; D remains unclear. The sample comprised peripheral blood. The receptor was isolated from a human donor in a cohort sampled during active COVID-19. The CDR3 sequence: CASSWPNQPQHF. The CDR3 DNA reads TGTGCCAGCAGCTGGCCTAATCAGCCCCAGCATTTT.